This is a list of T cell receptor beta chains from one sample in a study of CD8 T cells in Susac syndrome. TCRdb re-called the immunoSEQ multiplex PCR reads with MiXCR, one entry per CDR3 protein. The sample has 150,000 or so distinct CDR3 sequences, 95% to 96% seen once. Sequencing was done on a sample of CD8+ T cells from PBMCs. These receptors all stem from a human donor with multiple sclerosis. Each CDR3 is given with its conserved first and last residue. D genes are given only for firm matches. Clone size is given for some rows only: seen once, a few or many times, or a class if the clone is expanded.

clone size	V gene	CDR3 length	J gene	D gene	CDR3 DNA	CDR3 protein
-	TRBV30	14	TRBJ2-7	TRBD1	TGTGCCTGGAGTACCGGGACAGGGGTCTACGAGCAGTACTTC	CAWSTGTGVYEQYF
once	TRBV15	13	TRBJ1-5	-	TGTGCCACCAGCAGAGGGGCCGGTCAGCCCCAGCATTTT	CATSRGAGQPQHF
-	TRBV11-2	15	TRBJ2-7	-	TGTGCCAGCACCCCCGGAGCCTCCTGGTTCAACGAGCAGTACTTC	CASTPGASWFNEQYF
-	TRBV6-1	16	TRBJ2-5	-	TGTGCAGTCGGGGCGAGGGCGCCGGGGGTTCAAGAGACCCAGTACTTC	CAVGARAPGVQETQYF
-	TRBV27	13	TRBJ1-5	-	TGTGCCAGCAGTTTGGGGCTCAGTCAGCCCCAGCATTTT	CASSLGLSQPQHF
-	TRBV29-1	13	TRBJ1-5	TRBD1	TGCAGCGCCGGACAGGGGGCTGGTCAGCCCCAGCATTTT	CSAGQGAGQPQHF
-	TRBV20-1	15	TRBJ2-1	-	TGCAGTGCTAGAGGAGTAGGGAGAATCTACAATGAGCAGTTCTTC	CSARGVGRIYNEQFF
once	TRBV9	14	TRBJ2-3	-	TGTGCCAGCAGCGTAGATCAGCAGGAAGATACGCAGTATTTT	CASSVDQQEDTQYF
-	TRBV12-3/TRBV12-4	11	TRBJ1-1	-	TGTGCCAGCAGTACCGGTACTGAAGCTTTCTTT	CASSTGTEAFF
-	TRBV9	14	TRBJ2-7	-	TGTGCCAGCAGCGTCGGCGGCAACTCCTACGAGCAGTACTTC	CASSVGGNSYEQYF
once	TRBV13	16	TRBJ1-1	-	TGTGCCAGCAGCTTAGGCAACAGGGCGAAGGACACTGAAGCTTTCTTT	CASSLGNRAKDTEAFF
-	TRBV30	14	TRBJ2-7	-	TGTGCCTGGAATGGAATTGGGGTTTCCTACGAGCAGTACTTC	CAWNGIGVSYEQYF
-	TRBV4-1	15	TRBJ2-1	-	TGCGCCAGCAGCCAAGGAAGTGCTTCCTCTAATGAGCAGTTCTTC	CASSQGSASSNEQFF
-	TRBV7-8	13	TRBJ1-5	-	TGTGCCAGCGGGGACGGCCCCAATCAGCCCCAGCATTTT	CASGDGPNQPQHF
-	TRBV6-2/TRBV6-3	11	TRBJ2-7	-	TGTGCCAGCCTTGACTACCACGAGCAGTACTTC	CASLDYHEQYF
-	TRBV29-1	10	TRBJ1-2	-	TGCAGCGTTTCCAGCGGGGGCTACACCTTC	CSVSSGGYTF
once	TRBV3-1	16	TRBJ2-5	-	TGTGCCAGCAGCCAAGAGTCGGGGGGCGGTGGAGAGACCCAGTACTTC	CASSQESGGGGETQYF
-	TRBV25-1	14	TRBJ1-5	-	TGTGCCAGCAGGGGACCTTCGGAGGATCAGCCCCAGCATTTT	CASRGPSEDQPQHF
once	TRBV7-8	15	TRBJ2-3	-	TGTGCCAGCAGCTCGCCAGGGGAGGGACCAGATACGCAGTATTTT	CASSSPGEGPDTQYF
-	TRBV29-1	11	TRBJ2-7	TRBD1	TGCAGCGTTGATCAGGGGGCCGGGCAGTACTTC	CSVDQGAGQYF
-	TRBV12-3/TRBV12-4	15	TRBJ2-2	TRBD1	TGTGCCAGCAGTGAACAGGGGTTGGACACCGGGGAGCTGTTTTTT	CASSEQGLDTGELFF
-	TRBV29-1	12	TRBJ2-2	-	TGCAGCGTTGACCAAAACACCGGGGAGCTGTTTTTT	CSVDQNTGELFF
-	TRBV3-1	17	TRBJ2-6	-	TGTGCCAGCAGCCAAGTTACGACATGGTATGGGGCCAACGTCCTGACTTTC	CASSQVTTWYGANVLTF
-	TRBV20-1	11	TRBJ1-1	-	TGCAGTTTCTTTATGAACACTGAAGCTTTCTTT	CSFFMNTEAFF
-	TRBV5-1	12	TRBJ2-7	TRBD1	TGCGCCAGCCCTGACAGGGGCGAAGAGCAGTACTTC	CASPDRGEEQYF
-	TRBV20-1	11	TRBJ2-1	-	TGCAGTGCTAGAGAGGCACCTGAGCAGTTCTTC	CSAREAPEQFF
once	TRBV4-1	15	TRBJ2-3	TRBD1	TGCGCCAGCAGCCTCCAGACAGGGATGACAGATACGCAGTATTTT	CASSLQTGMTDTQYF
-	TRBV9	13	TRBJ1-1	-	TGTGCCAGCAGCCCACTCCAGTTCGCTGAAGCTTTCTTT	CASSPLQFAEAFF
-	TRBV9	16	TRBJ2-7	-	TGTGCCAGCAGCGTAGGGGGTCAGAATCAGGCCTACGAGCAGTACTTC	CASSVGGQNQAYEQYF
-	TRBV25-1	11	TRBJ2-7	-	TGTGCCAGCAGTGTAGGTTACGAGCAGTACTTC	CASSVGYEQYF
-	TRBV12-5	13	TRBJ2-7	-	TGTGCTAGTGGGAGGGACATGAACGACGAGCAGTACTTC	CASGRDMNDEQYF
-	TRBV27	11	TRBJ2-2	-	TGTGCCAGCAGTTGGGCCGGGGAGCTGTTTTTT	CASSWAGELFF
-	TRBV9	15	TRBJ2-1	-	TGTGCCAGCAGCGTAGCTGGAGGATCCTACAATGAGCAGTTCTTC	CASSVAGGSYNEQFF
-	TRBV29-1	12	TRBJ2-1	-	TGCAGCGTTGAGCCAGGGGGGAATGAGCAGTTCTTC	CSVEPGGNEQFF
-	TRBV5-1	16	TRBJ2-1	TRBD2	TGCGCCAGCACCTGGGGACTAGCGGGGGGTAGGAATGAGCAGTTCTTC	CASTWGLAGGRNEQFF
-	TRBV20-1	14	TRBJ1-1	-	TGCAGTGCTAGAGAGGGGCAGGTTAACACTGAAGCTTTCTTT	CSAREGQVNTEAFF
-	TRBV5-1	11	TRBJ2-1	-	TGTGCCAGCAGTTTCGGCAATGAGCAGTTCTTC	CASSFGNEQFF
-	TRBV5-4	11	TRBJ2-1	-	TGTGCCAGCAGCCAAGGACGGGAGATGTTCTTC	CASSQGREMFF
-	TRBV3-1	16	TRBJ1-1	-	TGTGCCAGCAGCCAAGCCCTACCCAGGGGCAACACTGAAGCTTTCTTT	CASSQALPRGNTEAFF
-	TRBV12-5	12	TRBJ1-1	-	TGTGCTAGTGGTCCCACAGGTACTGAAGCTTTCTTT	CASGPTGTEAFF
-	TRBV30	16	TRBJ2-7	TRBD1	TGTGCCTGGAGTGTACTGTCTTGGGGACAGCCCTACGAGCAGTACTTC	CAWSVLSWGQPYEQYF
-	TRBV20-1	11	TRBJ2-7	-	TGCAGTGCGAGACAGATCTACGAGCAGTACTTC	CSARQIYEQYF
-	TRBV15	15	TRBJ2-2	TRBD2	TGTGCCACAAGACTAGCGGGGATTCACACCGGGGAGCTGTTTTTT	CATRLAGIHTGELFF
few	TRBV2	15	TRBJ2-1	-	TGTGCCAGCAGCCCCGGGGGAAGCTCCTACAATGAGCAGTTCTTC	CASSPGGSSYNEQFF
once	TRBV7-9	17	TRBJ1-2	-	TGTGCCAGCAGCTTCCTAAGGTCCCAGGGGCGGACCTATGGCTACACCTTC	CASSFLRSQGRTYGYTF
-	TRBV24-1	12	TRBJ1-2	TRBD1	TGTGCCACCGGGACAGGGGGCCGTGGCTACACCTTC	CATGTGGRGYTF
-	TRBV29-1	16	TRBJ2-1	TRBD1	TGCAGCGTTGACCGACAGGGGCCCCGTCTCTGGAATGAGCAGTTCTTC	CSVDRQGPRLWNEQFF
-	TRBV6-5	15	TRBJ2-7	TRBD1	TGTGCCAGCAGTACACAGGGGGCGAGCTCCTACGAGCAGTACTTC	CASSTQGASSYEQYF
-	TRBV20-1	16	TRBJ2-2	-	TGCAGTGCTAGGGACCCGGGACACGTGAACACCGGGGAGCTGTTTTTT	CSARDPGHVNTGELFF
-	TRBV3-1	15	TRBJ2-7	TRBD1	TGTGCCAGCAGCCAAGAGGTGGGACAGGGCTGGGAGCAGTACTTC	CASSQEVGQGWEQYF
-	TRBV5-6	15	TRBJ2-5	-	TGTGCCAGCAGCTTGTGGGGCGGGGCCCGGGAGACCCAGTACTTC	CASSLWGGARETQYF
-	TRBV2	13	TRBJ2-2	-	TGTGCCAGCAGTTTTGACTTTACCGGGGAGCTGTTTTTT	CASSFDFTGELFF
-	TRBV6-6	15	TRBJ2-6	TRBD1	TGTGCCAGCACCCCCGACAGGGCTGGGGCCAACGTCCTGACTTTC	CASTPDRAGANVLTF
-	TRBV12-3/TRBV12-4	13	TRBJ2-1	TRBD2	TGTGCCACCGGGGGGGTCCTTTACAATGAGCAGTTCTTC	CATGGVLYNEQFF
once	TRBV2	17	TRBJ2-3	TRBD2	TGTGCCAGCAGTGCCGGGACTAGCGGGGGCAGCACAGATACGCAGTATTTT	CASSAGTSGGSTDTQYF